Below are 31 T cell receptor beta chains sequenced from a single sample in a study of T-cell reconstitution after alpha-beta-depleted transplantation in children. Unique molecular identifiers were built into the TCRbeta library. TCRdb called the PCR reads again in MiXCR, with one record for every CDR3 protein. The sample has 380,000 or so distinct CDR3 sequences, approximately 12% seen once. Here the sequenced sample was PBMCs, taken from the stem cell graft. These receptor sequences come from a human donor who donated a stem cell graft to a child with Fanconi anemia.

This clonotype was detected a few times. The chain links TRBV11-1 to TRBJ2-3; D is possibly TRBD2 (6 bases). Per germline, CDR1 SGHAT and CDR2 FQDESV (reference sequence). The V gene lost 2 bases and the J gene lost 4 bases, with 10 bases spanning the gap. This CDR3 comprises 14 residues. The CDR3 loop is CASSLSPSADTQYF. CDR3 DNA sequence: TGTGCCAGCAGCTTAAGCCCTAGCGCAGATACGCAGTATTTT.

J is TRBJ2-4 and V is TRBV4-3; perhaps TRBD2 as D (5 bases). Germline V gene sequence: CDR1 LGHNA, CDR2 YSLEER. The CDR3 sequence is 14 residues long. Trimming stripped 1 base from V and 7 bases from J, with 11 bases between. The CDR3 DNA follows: TGCGCCAGCAGCCAAGGGGCCACGGGGAACATTCAGTACTTC. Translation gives CASSQGATGNIQYF.

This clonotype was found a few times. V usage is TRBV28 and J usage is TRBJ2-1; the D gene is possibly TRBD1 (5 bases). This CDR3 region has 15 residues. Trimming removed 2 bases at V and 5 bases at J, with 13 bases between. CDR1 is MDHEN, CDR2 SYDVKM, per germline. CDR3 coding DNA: TGTGCCAGCAGTTTACTCGAGGAACAGGACAATGAGCAGTTCTTC. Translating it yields CASSLLEEQDNEQFF.

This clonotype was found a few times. The CDR3 reads CASSITQLNYGYTF. As DNA, the CDR3 is TGTGCCAGCAGCATAACACAGCTTAACTATGGCTACACCTTC. The V gene is TRBV7-2, the J gene TRBJ1-2, with unresolved D. V lost 5 bases, J lost 1 base, and 11 bases lay in between. Per germline, CDR1 SGHTA and CDR2 FQGNSA. The CDR3 covers 14 residues.

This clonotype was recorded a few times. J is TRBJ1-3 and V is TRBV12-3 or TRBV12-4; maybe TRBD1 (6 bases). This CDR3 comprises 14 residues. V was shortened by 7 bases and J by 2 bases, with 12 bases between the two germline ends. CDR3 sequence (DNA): TGTGCCAGCATCCGGCGGGGGCCTGGAAACACCATATATTTT. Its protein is CASIRRGPGNTIYF.

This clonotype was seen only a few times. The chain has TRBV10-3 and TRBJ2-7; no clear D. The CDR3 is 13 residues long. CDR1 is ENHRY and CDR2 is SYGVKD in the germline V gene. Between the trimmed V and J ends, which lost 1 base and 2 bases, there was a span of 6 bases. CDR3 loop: CAISEFGTYEQYV. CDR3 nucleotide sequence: TGTGCCATCAGTGAGTTTGGTACCTACGAGCAGTACGTC.

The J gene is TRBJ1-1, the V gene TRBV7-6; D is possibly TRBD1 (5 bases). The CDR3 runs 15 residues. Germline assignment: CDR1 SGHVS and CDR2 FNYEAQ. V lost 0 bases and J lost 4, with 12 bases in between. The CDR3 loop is CASSLARQSSTEAFF. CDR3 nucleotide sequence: TGTGCCAGCAGCTTAGCCCGACAGTCGAGCACTGAAGCTTTCTTT.

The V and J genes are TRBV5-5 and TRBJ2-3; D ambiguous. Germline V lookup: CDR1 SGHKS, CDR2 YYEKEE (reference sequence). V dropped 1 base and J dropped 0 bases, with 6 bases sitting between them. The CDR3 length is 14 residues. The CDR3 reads CASSLLSSTDTQYF. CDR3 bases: TGTGCCAGCAGCTTGCTATCCAGCACAGATACGCAGTATTTT.

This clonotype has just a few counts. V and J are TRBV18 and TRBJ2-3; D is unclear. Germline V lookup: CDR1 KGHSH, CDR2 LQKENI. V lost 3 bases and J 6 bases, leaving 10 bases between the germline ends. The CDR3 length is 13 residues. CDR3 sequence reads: CASSPAKADTQYF. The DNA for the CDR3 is TGTGCCAGCTCACCCGCCAAAGCGGATACGCAGTATTTT.

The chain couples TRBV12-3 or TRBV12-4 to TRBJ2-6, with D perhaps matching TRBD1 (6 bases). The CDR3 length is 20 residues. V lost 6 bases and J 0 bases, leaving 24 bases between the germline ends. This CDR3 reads CASSPAPAGALISGANVLTF. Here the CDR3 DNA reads TGTGCCAGCAGCCCCGCCCCAGCAGGGGCCCTTATCTCTGGGGCCAACGTCCTGACTTTC.

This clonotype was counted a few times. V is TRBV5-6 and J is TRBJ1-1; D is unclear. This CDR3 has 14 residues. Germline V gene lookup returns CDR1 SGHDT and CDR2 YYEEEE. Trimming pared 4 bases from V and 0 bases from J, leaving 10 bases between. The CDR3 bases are TGTGCCAGCAGCCCCTCGGCCATGAACACTGAAGCTTTCTTT. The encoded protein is CASSPSAMNTEAFF.

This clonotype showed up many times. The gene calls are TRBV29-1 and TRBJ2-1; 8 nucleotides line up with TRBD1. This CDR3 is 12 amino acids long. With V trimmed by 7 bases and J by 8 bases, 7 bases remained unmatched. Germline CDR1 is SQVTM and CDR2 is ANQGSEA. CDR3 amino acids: CSARTGTDEQFF. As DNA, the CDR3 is TGCAGCGCCCGGACAGGGACGGATGAGCAGTTCTTC.

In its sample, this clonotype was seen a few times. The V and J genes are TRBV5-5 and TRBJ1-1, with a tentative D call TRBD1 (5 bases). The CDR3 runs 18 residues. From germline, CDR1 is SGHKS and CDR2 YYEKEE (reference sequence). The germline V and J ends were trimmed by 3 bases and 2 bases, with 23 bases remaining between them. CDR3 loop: CASSSPRGRPVLNTEAFF. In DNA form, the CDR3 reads TGTGCCAGCAGCTCCCCTAGGGGACGGCCCGTTTTAAACACTGAAGCTTTCTTT.

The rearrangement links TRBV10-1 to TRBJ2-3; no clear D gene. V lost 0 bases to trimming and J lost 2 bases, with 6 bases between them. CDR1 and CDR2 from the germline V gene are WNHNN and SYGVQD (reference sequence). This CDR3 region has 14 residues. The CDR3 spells CASSESSSTDTQYF. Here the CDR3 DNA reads TGCGCCAGCAGTGAGTCGTCCTCCACAGATACGCAGTATTTT.

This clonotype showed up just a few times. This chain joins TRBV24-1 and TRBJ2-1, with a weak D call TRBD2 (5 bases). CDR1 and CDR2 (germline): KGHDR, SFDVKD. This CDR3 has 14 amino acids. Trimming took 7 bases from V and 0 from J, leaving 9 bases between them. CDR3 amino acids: CATSRRSSYNEQFF. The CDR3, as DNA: TGTGCCACCAGCAGGAGGAGCTCCTACAATGAGCAGTTCTTC.

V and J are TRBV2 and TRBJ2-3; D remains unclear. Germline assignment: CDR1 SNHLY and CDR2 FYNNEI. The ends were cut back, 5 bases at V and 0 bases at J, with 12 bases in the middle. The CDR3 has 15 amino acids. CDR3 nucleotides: TGTGCCAGCAGTATGATCCGAATGAGCACAGATACGCAGTATTTT. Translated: CASSMIRMSTDTQYF.

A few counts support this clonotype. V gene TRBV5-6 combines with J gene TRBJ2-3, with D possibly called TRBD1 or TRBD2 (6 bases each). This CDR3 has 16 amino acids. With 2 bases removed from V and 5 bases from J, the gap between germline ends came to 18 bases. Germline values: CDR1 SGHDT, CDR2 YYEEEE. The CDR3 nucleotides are TGTGCCAGCAGCTTAAACGGGGGCGTCCCAGGAGATACGCAGTATTTT. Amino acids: CASSLNGGVPGDTQYF.

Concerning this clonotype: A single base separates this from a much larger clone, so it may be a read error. The CDR3 sequence: CSATDREETQYF. The CDR3 bases are TGCAGTGCTACGGACAGGGAAGAGACCCAGTACTTC. This rearrangement joins TRBV20-1 to TRBJ2-5; 8 nucleotides match TRBD1. The trim removed 4 bases at V and 3 bases at J, leaving 1 base unmatched. The CDR3 extends over 12 amino acids. CDR1 is DFQATT and CDR2 is SNEGSKA in the germline V gene (reference sequence).

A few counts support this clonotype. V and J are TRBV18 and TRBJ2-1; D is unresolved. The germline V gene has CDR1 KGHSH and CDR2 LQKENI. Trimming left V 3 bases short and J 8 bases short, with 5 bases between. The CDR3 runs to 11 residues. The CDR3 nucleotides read TGTGCCAGCTCACCCTTCGATGAGCAGTTCTTC. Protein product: CASSPFDEQFF.

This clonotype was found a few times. This CDR3 is CASRGVNEQFF. The CDR3, as DNA: TGTGCCTCCCGCGGGGTAAATGAGCAGTTCTTC. This rearrangement joins TRBV7-9 to TRBJ2-1; D is possibly TRBD2 (6 bases). Germline CDR1 and CDR2: SEHNR and FQNEAQ (reference sequence). The CDR3 length is 11 residues. Trimming pared 11 bases from V and 7 bases from J, leaving 12 bases between.

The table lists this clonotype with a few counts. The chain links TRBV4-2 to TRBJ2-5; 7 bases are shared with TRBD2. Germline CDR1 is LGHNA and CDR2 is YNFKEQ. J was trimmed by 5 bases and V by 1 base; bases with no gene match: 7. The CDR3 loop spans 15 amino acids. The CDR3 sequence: CASSQALGLVETQYF. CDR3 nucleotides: TGTGCCAGCAGCCAAGCGCTCGGACTAGTCGAGACCCAGTACTTC.

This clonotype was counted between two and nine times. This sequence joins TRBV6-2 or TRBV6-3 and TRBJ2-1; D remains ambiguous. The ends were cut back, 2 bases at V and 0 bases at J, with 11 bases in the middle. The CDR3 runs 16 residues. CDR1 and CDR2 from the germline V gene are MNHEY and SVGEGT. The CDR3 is CASSYDHKSSYNEQFF. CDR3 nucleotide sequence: TGTGCCAGCAGTTACGACCACAAGAGCTCCTACAATGAGCAGTTCTTC.

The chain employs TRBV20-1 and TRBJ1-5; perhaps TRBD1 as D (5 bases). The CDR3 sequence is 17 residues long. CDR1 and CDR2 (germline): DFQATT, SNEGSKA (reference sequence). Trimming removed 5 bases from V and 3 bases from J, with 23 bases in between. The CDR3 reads CSALGLPGVEYNQPQHF. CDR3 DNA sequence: TGCAGTGCTTTGGGACTCCCGGGGGTGGAGTACAATCAGCCCCAGCATTTT.

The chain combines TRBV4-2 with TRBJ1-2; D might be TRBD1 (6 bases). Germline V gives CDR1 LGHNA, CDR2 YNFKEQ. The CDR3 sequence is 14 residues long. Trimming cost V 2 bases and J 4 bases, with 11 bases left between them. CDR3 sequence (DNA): TGTGCCAGCAGCCAATTCTCAGGGGCCTATGGCTACACCTTC. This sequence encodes CASSQFSGAYGYTF.

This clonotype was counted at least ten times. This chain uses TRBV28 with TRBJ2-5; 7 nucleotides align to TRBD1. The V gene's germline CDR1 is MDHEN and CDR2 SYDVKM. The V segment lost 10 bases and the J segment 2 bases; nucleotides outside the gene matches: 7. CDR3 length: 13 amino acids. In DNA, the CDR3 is TGTGCCACGACTGGGACAGTACAAGAGACCCAGTACTTC. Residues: CATTGTVQETQYF.

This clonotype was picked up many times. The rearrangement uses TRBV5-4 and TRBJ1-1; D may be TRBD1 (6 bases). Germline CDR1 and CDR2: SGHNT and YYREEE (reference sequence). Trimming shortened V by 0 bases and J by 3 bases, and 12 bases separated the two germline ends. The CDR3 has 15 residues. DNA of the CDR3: TGTGCCAGCAGCTTGGCCCTGGACAGACACACTGAAGCTTTCTTT. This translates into CASSLALDRHTEAFF. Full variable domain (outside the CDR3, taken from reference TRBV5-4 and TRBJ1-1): ETGVTQSPTHLIKTRGQQVTLRCSSQSGHNTVSWYQQALGQGPQFIFQYYREEENGRGNFPPRFSGLQFPNYSSELNVNALELDDSALYLCASSLALDRHTEAFFGQGTRLTVV.

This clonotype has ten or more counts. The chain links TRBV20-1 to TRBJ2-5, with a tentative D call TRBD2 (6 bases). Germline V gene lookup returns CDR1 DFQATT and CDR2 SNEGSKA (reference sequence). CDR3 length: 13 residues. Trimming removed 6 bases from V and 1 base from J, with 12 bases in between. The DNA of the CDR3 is TGCAGTGCCGGGCGGGGACTCCAAGAGACCCAGTACTTC. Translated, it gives CSAGRGLQETQYF.

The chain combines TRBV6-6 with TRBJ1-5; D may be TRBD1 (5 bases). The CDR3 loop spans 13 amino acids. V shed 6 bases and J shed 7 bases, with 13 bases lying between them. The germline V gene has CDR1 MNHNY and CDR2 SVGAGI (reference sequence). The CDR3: CASRRGEGQPQHF. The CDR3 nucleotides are TGTGCCAGCAGACGGGGCGAAGGACAGCCCCAGCATTTT.

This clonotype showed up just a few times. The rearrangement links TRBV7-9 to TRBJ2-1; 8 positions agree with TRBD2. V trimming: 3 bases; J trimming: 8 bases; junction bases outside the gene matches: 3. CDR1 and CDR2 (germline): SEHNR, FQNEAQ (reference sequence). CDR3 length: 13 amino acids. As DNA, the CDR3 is TGTGCCAGCAGCTTCCAGCGGGGGCATGAGCAGTTCTTC. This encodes CASSFQRGHEQFF.

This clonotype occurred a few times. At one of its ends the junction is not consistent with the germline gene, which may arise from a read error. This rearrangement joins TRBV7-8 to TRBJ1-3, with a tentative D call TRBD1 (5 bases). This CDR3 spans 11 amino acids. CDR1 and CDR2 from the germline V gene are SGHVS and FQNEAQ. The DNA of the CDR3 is TGTGCCAGCAGCTCGGGACGGAGCTGGGATTTT. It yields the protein CASSSGRSWDF.

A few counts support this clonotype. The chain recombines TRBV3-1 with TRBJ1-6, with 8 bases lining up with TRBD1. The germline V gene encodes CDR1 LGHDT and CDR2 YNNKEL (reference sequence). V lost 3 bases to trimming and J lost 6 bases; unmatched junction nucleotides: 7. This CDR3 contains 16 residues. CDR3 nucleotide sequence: TGTGCCAGCAGCCAGGGCACAGGACAGGGTAATTCACCCCTCCACTTT. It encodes CASSQGTGQGNSPLHF.